This entry lists 9 T cell receptor beta chains sequenced from one sample in a study of blood T cell repertoires in COVID-19 (dated by TCRdb to between 2020 and 2021). Preparation of the library involved the immunoSEQ multiplex PCR assay. The table comes from immuneACCESS by way of TCRdb, which keeps in-frame sequences with V and J called. Part of the clones is missing from these tables; in studies checked, under half for an unresolved V gene and the rest for unknown reasons. This sample gives approximately 84,000 clones in total; roughly 85% of them show up just once. The ten largest account for roughly 10% of the sample. The sample consisted of peripheral blood. The receptors here all came from a human donor in a cohort sampled during active COVID-19.

V and J are TRBV12-3 or TRBV12-4 and TRBJ1-1; 8 bases match TRBD1. V dropped 2 bases and J dropped 4; count of bases not matched to a gene: 0. The CDR3 contains 13 residues. The CDR3 nucleotides read TGTGCCAGCAGTTTACAGGGGGCCACTGAAGCTTTCTTT. The encoded protein is CASSLQGATEAFF.

The genes are TRBV2 and TRBJ1-4; 12 bases fit TRBD1. This CDR3 has 15 amino acids. V dropped 6 bases and J dropped 9; count of bases not matched to a gene: 8. Germline V gene data show CDR1 as SNHLY and CDR2 as FYNNEI. The CDR3 sequence is CASSQGTGGAKKLFF. In DNA form, the CDR3 reads TGTGCCAGCAGCCAAGGGACAGGGGGCGCCAAAAAACTGTTTTTT.

This clone was detected only a few times. This sequence joins TRBV3-1 (or the pseudogene TRBV3-2) and TRBJ2-5, with 10 bases that match TRBD2. This CDR3 has 15 amino acids. J was trimmed by 5 bases and V by 6 bases; bases with no gene match: 9. Germline CDR1 LGHDT, CDR2 YNNKEL (reference sequence). CDR3 DNA: TGTGCCAGCAGTCTCAGCGGGAGGGTGGAGGAGACCCAGTACTTC. This sequence encodes CASSLSGRVEETQYF.

This clone was observed a handful of times. The V and J genes are TRBV28 and TRBJ1-5; 11 nucleotides match TRBD1. Unmatched junction bases numbered 9, after V lost 8 bases and J lost 6 bases. The CDR3 covers 15 residues. From germline, CDR1 is MDHEN and CDR2 SYDVKM. CDR3 residues: CASASGTGGSQPQHF. The CDR3 nucleotides read TGTGCCAGCGCCTCCGGGACAGGGGGGTCTCAGCCCCAGCATTTT.

To note about this clone: Different DNA sequences within this sample yield the same CDR3. The chain employs TRBV19 and TRBJ1-2, with 11 positions matching TRBD1. Germline values: CDR1 LNHDA, CDR2 SQIVND (reference sequence). V trimming: 3 bases; J trimming: 2 bases; junction bases outside the gene matches: 2. This CDR3 has 15 residues. The CDR3 is CASSIRDRGNYGYTF. The CDR3 DNA sequence: TGTGCCAGTAGTATTAGGGACAGGGGGAACTATGGCTACACCTTC. Full variable domain (rest looked up from reference TRBV19 and TRBJ1-2): DGGITQSPKYLFRKEGQNVTLSCEQNLNHDAMYWYRQDPGQGLRLIYYSQIVNDFQKGDIAEGYSVSREKKESFPLTVTSAQKNPTAFYLCASSIRDRGNYGYTFGSGTRLTVV.

The chain employs TRBV5-1 and TRBJ2-7; 7 nucleotides align to TRBD1. In germline, CDR1 is SGHRS, CDR2 YFSETQ. Trimming cost V 5 bases and J 0 bases; bases outside gene matches: 11. The CDR3 covers 16 residues. The CDR3 region is CASRPDPGQSSYEQYF. CDR3 nucleotides: TGCGCCAGCAGGCCGGATCCGGGACAGAGCTCCTACGAGCAGTACTTC.

This chain connects TRBV29-1 to TRBJ2-6; tentative D call: TRBD1 (6 bases). The CDR3 length is 15 residues. Looked up from germline, CDR1 is SQVTM and CDR2 is ANQGSEA. The V and J ends lost 6 bases and 0 bases respectively, with 12 bases between them. For the CDR3, the DNA is TGCAGCGTACAGGGCATGGGCTCTGGGGCCAACGTCCTGACTTTC. It is translated as CSVQGMGSGANVLTF.

V usage is TRBV5-4 and J usage is TRBJ2-7, with a weak D call TRBD2 (5 bases). The ends were cut back, 2 bases at V and 6 bases at J, with 15 bases in the middle. CDR3 length equals 14 residues. Germline CDR1 SGHNT, CDR2 YYREEE (reference sequence). CDR3 sequence: CASSFPLSGGEQYF. The DNA for the CDR3 is TGTGCCAGCAGCTTCCCGCTCTCAGGAGGCGAGCAGTACTTC.

The J gene is TRBJ1-1, the V gene TRBV7-9, with TRBD1 as a possible D gene (6 bases). Trimming left V 2 bases short and J 2 bases short, with 12 bases between. Germline values: CDR1 SEHNR, CDR2 FQNEAQ (reference sequence). The CDR3 runs 15 residues. The DNA of the CDR3 is TGTGCCAGCAGCTTACGGGCGGGGGGCAACACTGAAGCTTTCTTT. This codes for CASSLRAGGNTEAFF. The whole variable domain, filled in from reference TRBV7-9 and TRBJ1-1, reads DTGVSQNPRHKITKRGQNVTFRCDPISEHNRLYWYRQTLGQGPEFLTYFQNEAQLEKSRLLSDRFSAERPKGSFSTLEIQRTEQGDSAMYLCASSLRAGGNTEAFFGQGTRLTVV.